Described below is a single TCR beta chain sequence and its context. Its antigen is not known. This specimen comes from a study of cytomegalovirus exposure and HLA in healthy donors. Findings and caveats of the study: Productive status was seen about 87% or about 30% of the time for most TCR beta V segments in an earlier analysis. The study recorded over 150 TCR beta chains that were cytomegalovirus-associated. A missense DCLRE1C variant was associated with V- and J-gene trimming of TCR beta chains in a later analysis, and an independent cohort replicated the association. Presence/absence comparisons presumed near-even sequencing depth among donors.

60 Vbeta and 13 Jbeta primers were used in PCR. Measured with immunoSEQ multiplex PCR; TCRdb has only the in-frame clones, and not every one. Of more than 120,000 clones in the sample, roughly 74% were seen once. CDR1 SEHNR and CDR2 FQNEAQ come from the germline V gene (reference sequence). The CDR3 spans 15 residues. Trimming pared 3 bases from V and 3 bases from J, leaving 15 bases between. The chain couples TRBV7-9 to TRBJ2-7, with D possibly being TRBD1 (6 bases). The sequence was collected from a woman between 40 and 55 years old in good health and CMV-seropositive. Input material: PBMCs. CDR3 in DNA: TGTGCCAGCAGCTTTAGGCAGGGGCGAAACTACGAGCAGTACTTC. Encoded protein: CASSFRQGRNYEQYF.